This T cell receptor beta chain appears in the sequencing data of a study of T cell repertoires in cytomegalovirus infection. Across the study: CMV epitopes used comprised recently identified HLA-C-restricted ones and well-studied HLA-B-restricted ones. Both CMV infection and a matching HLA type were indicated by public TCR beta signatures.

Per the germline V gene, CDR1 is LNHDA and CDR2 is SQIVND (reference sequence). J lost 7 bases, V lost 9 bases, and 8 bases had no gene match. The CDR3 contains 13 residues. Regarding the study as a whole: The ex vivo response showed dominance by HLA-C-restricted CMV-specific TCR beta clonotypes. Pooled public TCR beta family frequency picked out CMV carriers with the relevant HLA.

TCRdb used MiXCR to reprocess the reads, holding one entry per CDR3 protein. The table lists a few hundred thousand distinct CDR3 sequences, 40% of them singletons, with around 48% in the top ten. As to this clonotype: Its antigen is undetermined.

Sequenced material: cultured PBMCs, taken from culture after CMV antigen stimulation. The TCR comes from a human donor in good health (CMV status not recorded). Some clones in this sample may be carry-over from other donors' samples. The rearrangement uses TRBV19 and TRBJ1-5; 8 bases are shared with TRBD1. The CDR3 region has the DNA TGTGCCAGCAAAGGACAGGGACGACAGCCCCAGCATTTT. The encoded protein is CASKGQGRQPQHF.